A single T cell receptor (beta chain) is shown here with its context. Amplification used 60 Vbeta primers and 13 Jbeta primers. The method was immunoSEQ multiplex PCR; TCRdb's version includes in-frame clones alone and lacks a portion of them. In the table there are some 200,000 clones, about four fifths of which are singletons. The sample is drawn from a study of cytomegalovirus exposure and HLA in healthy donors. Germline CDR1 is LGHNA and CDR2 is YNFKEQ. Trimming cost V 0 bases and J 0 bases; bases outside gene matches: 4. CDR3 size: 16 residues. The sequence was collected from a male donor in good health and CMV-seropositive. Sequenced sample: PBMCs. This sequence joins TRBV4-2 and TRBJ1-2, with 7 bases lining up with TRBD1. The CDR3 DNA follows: TGTGCCAGCAGCCAAGATGCGGACAGGACTAACTATGGCTACACCTTC. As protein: CASSQDADRTNYGYTF.